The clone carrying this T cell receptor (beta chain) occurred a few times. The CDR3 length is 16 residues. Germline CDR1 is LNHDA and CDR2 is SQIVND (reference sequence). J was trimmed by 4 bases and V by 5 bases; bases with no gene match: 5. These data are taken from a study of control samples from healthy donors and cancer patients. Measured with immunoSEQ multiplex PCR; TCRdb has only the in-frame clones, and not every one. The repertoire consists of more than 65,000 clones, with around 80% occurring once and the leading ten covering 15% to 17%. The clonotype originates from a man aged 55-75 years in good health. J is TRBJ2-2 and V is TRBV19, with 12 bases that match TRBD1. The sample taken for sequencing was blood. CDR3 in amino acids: CASSLGQGAGTGELFF. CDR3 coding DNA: TGTGCCAGTAGTCTGGGACAGGGGGCAGGCACCGGGGAGCTGTTTTTT.